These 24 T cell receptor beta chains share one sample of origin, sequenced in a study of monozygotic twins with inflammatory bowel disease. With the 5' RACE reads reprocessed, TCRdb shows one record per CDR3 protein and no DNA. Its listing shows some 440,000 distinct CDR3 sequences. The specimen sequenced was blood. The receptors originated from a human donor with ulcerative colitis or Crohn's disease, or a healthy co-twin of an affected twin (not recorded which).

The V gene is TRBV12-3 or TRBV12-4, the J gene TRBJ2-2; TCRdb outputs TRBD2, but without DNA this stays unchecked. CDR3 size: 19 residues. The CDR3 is CASSFRGLAGGRGTGELFF.

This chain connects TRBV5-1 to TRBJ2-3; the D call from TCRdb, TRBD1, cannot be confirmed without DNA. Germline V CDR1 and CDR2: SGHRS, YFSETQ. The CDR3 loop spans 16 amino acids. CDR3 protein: CASSLAGLGGTDTQYF.

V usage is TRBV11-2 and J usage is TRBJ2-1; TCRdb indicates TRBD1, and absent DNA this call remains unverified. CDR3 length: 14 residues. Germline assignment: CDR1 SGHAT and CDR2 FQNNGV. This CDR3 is CASSLGPGGNEQFF.

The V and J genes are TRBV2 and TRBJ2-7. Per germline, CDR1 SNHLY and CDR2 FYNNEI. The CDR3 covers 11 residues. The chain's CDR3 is CASSGHYEQYF.

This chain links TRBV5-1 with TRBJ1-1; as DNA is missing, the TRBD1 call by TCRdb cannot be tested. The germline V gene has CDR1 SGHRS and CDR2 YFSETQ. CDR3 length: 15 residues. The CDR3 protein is CASSLGLGQPTEAFF.

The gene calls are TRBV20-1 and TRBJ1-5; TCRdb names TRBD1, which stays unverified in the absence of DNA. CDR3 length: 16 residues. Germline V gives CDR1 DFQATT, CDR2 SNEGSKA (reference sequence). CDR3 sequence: CSARDRSRGSNQPQHF.

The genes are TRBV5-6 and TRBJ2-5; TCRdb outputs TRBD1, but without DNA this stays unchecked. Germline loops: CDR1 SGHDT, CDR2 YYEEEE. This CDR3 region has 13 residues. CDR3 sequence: CASSLGAQETQYF.

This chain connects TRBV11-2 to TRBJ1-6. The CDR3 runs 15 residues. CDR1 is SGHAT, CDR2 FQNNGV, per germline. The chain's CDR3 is CASSPQPSDNSPLHF.

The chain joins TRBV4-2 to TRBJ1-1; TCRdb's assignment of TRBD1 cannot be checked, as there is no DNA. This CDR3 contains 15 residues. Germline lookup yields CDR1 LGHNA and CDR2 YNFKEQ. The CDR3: CASSQAGYENTEAFF.

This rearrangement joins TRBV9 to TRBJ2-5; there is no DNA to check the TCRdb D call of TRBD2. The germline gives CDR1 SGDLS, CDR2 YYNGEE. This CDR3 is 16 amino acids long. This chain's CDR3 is CASSAQGLAGSETQYF. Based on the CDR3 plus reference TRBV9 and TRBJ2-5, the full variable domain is DSGVTQTPKHLITATGQRVTLRCSPRSGDLSVYWYQQSLDQGLQFLIQYYNGEERAKGNILERFSAQQFPDLHSELNLSSLELGDSALYFCASSAQGLAGSETQYFGPGTRLLVL.

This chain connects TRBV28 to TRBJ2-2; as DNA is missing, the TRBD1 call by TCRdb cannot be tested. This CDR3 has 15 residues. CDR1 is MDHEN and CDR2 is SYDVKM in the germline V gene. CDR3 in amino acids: CASSETGPNTGELFF.

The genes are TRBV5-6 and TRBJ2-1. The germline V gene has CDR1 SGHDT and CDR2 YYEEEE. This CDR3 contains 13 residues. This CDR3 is CASSGLVVGEQFF.

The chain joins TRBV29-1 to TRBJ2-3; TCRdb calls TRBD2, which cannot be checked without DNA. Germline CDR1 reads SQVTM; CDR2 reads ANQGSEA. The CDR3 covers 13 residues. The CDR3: CSVEGGGTDTQYF.

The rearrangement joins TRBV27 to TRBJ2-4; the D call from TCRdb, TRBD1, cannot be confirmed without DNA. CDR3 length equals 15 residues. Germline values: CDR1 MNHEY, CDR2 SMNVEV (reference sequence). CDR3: CASRAPGIELNIQYF.

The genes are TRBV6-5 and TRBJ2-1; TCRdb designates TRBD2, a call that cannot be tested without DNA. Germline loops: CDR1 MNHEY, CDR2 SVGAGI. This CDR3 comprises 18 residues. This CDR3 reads CASSYGGPILVGDNEQFF.

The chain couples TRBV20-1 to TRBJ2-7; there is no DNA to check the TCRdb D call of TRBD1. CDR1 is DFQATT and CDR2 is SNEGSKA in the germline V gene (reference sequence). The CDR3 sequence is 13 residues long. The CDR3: CSARGDRAYEQYF.

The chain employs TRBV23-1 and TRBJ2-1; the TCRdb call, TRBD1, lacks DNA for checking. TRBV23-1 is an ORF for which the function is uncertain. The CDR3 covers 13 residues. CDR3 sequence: CASGLPGGDEQFF.

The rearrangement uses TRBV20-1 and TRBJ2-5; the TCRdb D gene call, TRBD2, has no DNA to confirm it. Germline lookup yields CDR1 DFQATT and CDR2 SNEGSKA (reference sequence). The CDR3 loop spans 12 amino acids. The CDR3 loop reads CSAIAVQETQYF.

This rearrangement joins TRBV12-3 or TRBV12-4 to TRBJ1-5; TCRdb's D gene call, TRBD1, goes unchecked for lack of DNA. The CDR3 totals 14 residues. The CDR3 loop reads CASRTTGGNQPQHF.

Here the CDR3 reads CSAWGGSGYGYTF. This chain connects TRBV20-1 to TRBJ1-2. The CDR3 has 13 residues. Germline CDR1 reads DFQATT; CDR2 reads SNEGSKA (reference sequence).

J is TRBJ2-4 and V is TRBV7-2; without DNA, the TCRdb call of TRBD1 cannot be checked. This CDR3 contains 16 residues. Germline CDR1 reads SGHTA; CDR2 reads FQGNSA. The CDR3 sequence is CASSPRTGLAKNIQYF.

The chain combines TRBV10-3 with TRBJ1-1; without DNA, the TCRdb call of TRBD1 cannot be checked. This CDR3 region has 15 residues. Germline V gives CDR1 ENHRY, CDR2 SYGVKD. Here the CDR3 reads CAISEMTVTNTEAFF.

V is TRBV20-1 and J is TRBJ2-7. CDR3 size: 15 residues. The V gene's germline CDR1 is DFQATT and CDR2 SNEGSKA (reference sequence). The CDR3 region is CSARDPLAAAYEQYF.

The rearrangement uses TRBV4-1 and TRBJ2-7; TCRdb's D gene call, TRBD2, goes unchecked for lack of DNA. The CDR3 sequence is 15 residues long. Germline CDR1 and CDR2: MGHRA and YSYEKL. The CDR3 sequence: CASSQVSGALYEQYF.